The 4 T cell receptor beta chains below all came from one sample that was sequenced in a study of cytomegalovirus exposure and HLA in healthy donors. Primers: 60 Vbeta forward and 13 Jbeta reverse. Some clones are missing from TCRdb's copy, which holds only in-frame ones; the method was immunoSEQ multiplex PCR. Of 55,000 to 75,000 clones listed, roughly four fifths were seen once; the top ten hold nearly 7.5%. The material sequenced was PBMCs. The receptors were sampled from a woman under 40 in good health and CMV-seropositive.

V gene TRBV5-1 combines with J gene TRBJ2-5, with TRBD2 identical over 13 bases. The trim removed 4 bases at V and 1 base at J, leaving 4 bases unmatched. The CDR3 loop spans 16 amino acids. Germline V CDR1 and CDR2: SGHRS, YFSETQ. The CDR3 nucleotides are TGCGCCAGCAGCCCGGGACTAGCGGGGATCCAAGAGACCCAGTACTTC. This translates into CASSPGLAGIQETQYF.

This clone came up once. The V call is TRBV28, the J call TRBJ2-1; a possible D gene is TRBD1 (5 bases). The V and J ends lost 2 bases and 7 bases respectively, with 6 bases between them. Germline V gene data show CDR1 as MDHEN and CDR2 as SYDVKM. The CDR3 spans 12 residues. CDR3 amino acids: CASSLDSNEQFF. The CDR3 DNA sequence: TGTGCCAGCAGTTTAGACAGTAATGAGCAGTTCTTC.

DNA of the CDR3: TGCAGCGTTGGTGGTGGGAGGGGAGGGAGCTCCTACAATGAGCAGTTCTTC. Amino acids: CSVGGGRGGSSYNEQFF. The chain couples TRBV29-1 to TRBJ2-1; 7 bases match TRBD2. Germline V gene data show CDR1 as SQVTM and CDR2 as ANQGSEA. V lost 4 bases, J lost 0 bases, and 12 bases stayed unmatched. The CDR3 covers 17 residues.

The V gene is TRBV29-1, the J gene TRBJ2-5, with a possible D match to TRBD1 (6 bases). The assigned J gene may be wrong: the sequence end matches TRBJ2-7 better. This CDR3 has 13 amino acids. CDR1 SQVTM and CDR2 ANQGSEA come from the germline V gene. Here the CDR3 reads CSAGLGGSYEQYF. As DNA, the CDR3 is TGCAGCGCCGGCTTAGGGGGCTCCTACGAGCAGTACTTC.